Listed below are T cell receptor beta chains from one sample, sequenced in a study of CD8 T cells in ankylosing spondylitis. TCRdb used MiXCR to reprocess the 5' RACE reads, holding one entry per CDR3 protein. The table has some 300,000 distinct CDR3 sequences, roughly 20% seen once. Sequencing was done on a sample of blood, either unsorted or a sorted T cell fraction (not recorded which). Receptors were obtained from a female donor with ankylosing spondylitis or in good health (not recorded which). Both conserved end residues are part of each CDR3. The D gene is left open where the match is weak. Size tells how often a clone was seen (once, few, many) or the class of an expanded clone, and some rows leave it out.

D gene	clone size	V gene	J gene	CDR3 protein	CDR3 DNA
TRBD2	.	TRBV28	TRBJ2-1	CASSYRVIGTSGNF	TGTGCCAGCAGTTACAGGGTTATCGGGACTAGCGGGAACTTC
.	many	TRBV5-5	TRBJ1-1	CASSFDMNTEAFF	TGTGCCAGCAGCTTCGATATGAACACTGAAGCTTTCTTT
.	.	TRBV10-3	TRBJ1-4	CAISDRGSDEKLFF	TGTGCCATCAGTGACCGGGGCTCGGATGAAAAACTGTTTTTT
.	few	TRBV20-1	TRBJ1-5	CSASGRINQPQHF	TGCAGTGCTTCGGGACGGATCAATCAGCCCCAGCATTTT
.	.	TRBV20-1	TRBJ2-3	CSARLRGLYGDTQYF	TGCAGTGCTAGACTCCGGGGACTCTACGGAGATACGCAGTATTTT
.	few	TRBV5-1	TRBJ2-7	CASSSGLGPSWEQYF	TGCGCCAGCAGCTCCGGCCTGGGACCCTCGTGGGAGCAGTACTTC
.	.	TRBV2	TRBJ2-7	CASSLDVEGEQYF	TGTGCCAGCAGTTTGGACGTGGAGGGCGAGCAGTACTTC
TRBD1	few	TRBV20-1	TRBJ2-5	CSARTGGIVYSETQYF	TGCAGTGCGCGGACAGGGGGCATTGTCTATAGTGAGACCCAGTACTTC
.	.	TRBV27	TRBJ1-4	CASSSNRQNNEKLFF	TGTGCCAGCAGTTCTAATCGACAGAATAATGAAAAACTGTTTTTT
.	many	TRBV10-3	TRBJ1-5	CAISESRGGNQPQHF	TGTGCCATCAGTGAGAGTAGGGGGGGAAATCAGCCCCAGCATTTT
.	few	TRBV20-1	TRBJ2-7	CSARVVGYEQYF	TGCAGTGCTAGGGTGGTAGGGTACGAGCAGTACTTC
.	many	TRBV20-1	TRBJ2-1	CSARDQRVHNEQFF	TGCAGTGCTAGAGATCAGCGGGTACACAATGAGCAGTTCTTC
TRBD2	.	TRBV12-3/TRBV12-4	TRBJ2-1	CASRITSGAYNEQFF	TGTGCCAGCAGAATTACTAGCGGAGCCTACAATGAGCAGTTCTTC
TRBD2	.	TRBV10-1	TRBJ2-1	CASSESGLADNEQFF	TGCGCCAGCAGTGAGTCTGGGCTAGCGGACAATGAGCAGTTCTTC
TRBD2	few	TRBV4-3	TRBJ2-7	CASSQVVAGGNEQYF	TGCGCCAGCAGCCAAGTGGTGGCGGGGGGGAACGAGCAGTACTTC
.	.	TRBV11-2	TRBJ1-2	CASSLDYRAGYTF	TGTGCCAGCAGCTTAGATTACAGGGCAGGCTACACCTTC
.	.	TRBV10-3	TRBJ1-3	CAGMAGNTIYF	TGTGCCGGTATGGCTGGAAACACCATATATTTT
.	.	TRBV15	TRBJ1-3	CATSREGGPGNTIYF	TGTGCCACCAGCAGAGAAGGGGGACCTGGAAACACCATATATTTT
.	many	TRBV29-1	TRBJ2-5	CSVPTGTEETQYF	TGCAGCGTTCCGACCGGGACGGAAGAGACCCAGTACTTC
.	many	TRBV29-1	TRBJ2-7	CSVGFADRSYEQYF	TGCAGCGTTGGTTTTGCGGACCGAAGCTACGAGCAGTACTTC
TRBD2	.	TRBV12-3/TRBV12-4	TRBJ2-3	CASTMGLASDTQYF	TGTGCCAGCACCATGGGACTAGCGTCAGATACGCAGTATTTT
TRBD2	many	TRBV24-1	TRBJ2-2	CATSGETSGSSGELFF	TGTGCCACCAGTGGTGAGACTAGCGGGAGTTCCGGGGAGCTGTTTTTT
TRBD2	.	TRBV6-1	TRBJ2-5	CASSPRREIRETQYF	TGTGCCAGCAGCCCACGGCGGGAGATTCGAGAGACCCAGTACTTC
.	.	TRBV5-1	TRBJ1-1	CASRAVMNTEAFF	TGCGCCAGCAGGGCGGTCATGAACACTGAAGCTTTCTTT
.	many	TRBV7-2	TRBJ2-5	CASSLGSSAQETQYF	TGTGCCAGCAGCTTAGGGTCTAGCGCCCAAGAGACCCAGTACTTC
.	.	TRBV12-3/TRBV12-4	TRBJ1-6	CASSFGGRTLHF	TGTGCCAGCAGTTTTGGGGGGAGGACCCTCCACTTT
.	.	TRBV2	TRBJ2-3	CASSEVGGFADTQYF	TGTGCCAGCAGTGAAGTTGGGGGGTTTGCAGATACGCAGTATTTT
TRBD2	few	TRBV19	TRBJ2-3	CASSMAAGGPSRADTQYF	TGTGCCAGTAGTATGGCAGCGGGAGGGCCTTCCAGGGCAGATACGCAGTATTTT
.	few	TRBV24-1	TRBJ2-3	CATSEGGADTQYF	TGTGCCACCAGTGAAGGCGGGGCAGATACGCAGTATTTT
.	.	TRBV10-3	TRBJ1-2	CAISVMGPRSGGYTF	TGTGCCATCAGCGTTATGGGACCCCGGTCCGGTGGCTACACCTTC
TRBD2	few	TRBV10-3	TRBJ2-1	CAIRGLADNNEQFF	TGTGCCATCAGGGGACTAGCGGATAACAATGAGCAGTTCTTC
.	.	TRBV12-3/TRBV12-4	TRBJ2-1	CASSSDSNEQFF	TGTGCCAGCAGCTCCGACTCCAATGAGCAGTTCTTC
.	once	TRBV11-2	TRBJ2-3	CASSPPGESDTQYF	TGTGCCAGCAGCCCCCCGGGGGAGTCAGATACGCAGTATTTT
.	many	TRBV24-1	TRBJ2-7	CAAGGGRSYEQYF	TGTGCCGCAGGGGGCGGGAGATCCTACGAGCAGTACTTC
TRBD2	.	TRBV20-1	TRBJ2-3	CSAASGRKPDTQYF	TGCAGTGCCGCTAGCGGGAGGAAGCCAGATACGCAGTATTTT
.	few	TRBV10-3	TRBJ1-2	CAISLSGLKTANYGYTF	TGTGCCATCAGTCTTTCGGGCCTCAAAACAGCTAACTATGGCTACACCTTC
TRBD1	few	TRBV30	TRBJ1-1	CAWRAGGLAEAFF	TGTGCCTGGAGGGCAGGGGGTTTAGCTGAAGCTTTCTTT
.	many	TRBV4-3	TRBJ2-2	CASSQGRGSGRSGELFF	TGCGCCAGCAGCCAAGGGAGAGGGAGCGGTCGGAGCGGGGAGCTGTTTTTT
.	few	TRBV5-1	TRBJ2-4	CASSLETVRAKNIQYF	TGCGCCAGCAGCTTAGAGACAGTTCGTGCCAAAAACATTCAGTACTTC
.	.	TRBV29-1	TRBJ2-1	CSVVGGDRVRNEQFF	TGCAGCGTGGTAGGGGGGGACAGAGTAAGGAATGAGCAGTTCTTC